One sample yielded the 8 T cell receptor beta chains listed below, sequenced in a study of shared clonotypes between healthy human individuals. Clones were read by immunoSEQ multiplex PCR, and TCRdb kept only the in-frame ones, dropping some. The sample records more than 2,000,000 clones, approximately 92% being singletons. Sequencing input: naive CD4+ T cells sorted from blood. Subset of the sample: CD45RA+ positively selected. Receptor source: a man younger than 35 in good health.

The chain is built from TRBV11-2 and TRBJ2-5; 11 bases align to TRBD1. CDR1 is SGHAT, CDR2 FQNNGV, per germline. The CDR3 has 13 amino acids. The J segment lost 1 base and the V segment lost 11 bases, leaving 3 bases of the junction unmatched. The CDR3 here is CAWGQGVQETQYF. The CDR3 nucleotides read TGTGCCTGGGGACAGGGGGTCCAAGAGACCCAGTACTTC.

The sample holds a few counts of this clone. The chain recombines TRBV7-2 with TRBJ1-5; 8 bases align to TRBD1. CDR3 length: 15 amino acids. Germline V CDR1 and CDR2: SGHTA, FQGNSA. With V trimmed by 5 bases and J by 6 bases, 9 bases remained unmatched. CDR3 nucleotide sequence: TGTGCCAGCAGCCCCCGGACAGGGAGTGTTCAGCCCCAGCATTTT. Translating it yields CASSPRTGSVQPQHF.

This chain joins TRBV7-9 and TRBJ2-2, with TRBD2 matching over 7 bases. The ends lost 6 bases at V and 1 base at J; junction bases unmatched: 8. The V gene's germline CDR1 is SEHNR and CDR2 FQNEAQ (reference sequence). The CDR3 is 16 residues long. The CDR3 reads CASRNPGEGNTGELFF. For the CDR3, the DNA is TGTGCCAGCAGAAACCCTGGGGAGGGGAACACCGGGGAGCTGTTTTTT.

The chain recombines TRBV5-6 with TRBJ1-5; D is uncertain. There are 16 residues in the CDR3. CDR1 is SGHDT and CDR2 is YYEEEE in the germline V gene. Deletions cut 4 bases from V and 1 base from J, with 15 bases between. The CDR3: CASSRGADSSNQPQHF. The CDR3, as DNA: TGTGCCAGCAGCCGGGGAGCCGATTCAAGCAATCAGCCCCAGCATTTT.

A single count supports this clone. The chain employs TRBV18 and TRBJ2-3; D unresolved. CDR3 length: 11 residues. Per the germline V gene, CDR1 is KGHSH and CDR2 is LQKENI. V lost 8 bases and J 3 bases, leaving 6 bases between the germline ends. CDR3: CASRATDTQYF. The CDR3 DNA reads TGTGCCAGCCGAGCGACAGATACGCAGTATTTT.

This clone was recorded only once. The chain couples TRBV4-1 to TRBJ1-2; TRBD1 matches 7 bases. This CDR3 region has 13 residues. Germline CDR1 and CDR2: MGHRA and YSYEKL. J gave up 8 bases and V 1 base, and 4 bases lay outside the gene matches. The CDR3 bases are TGCGCCAGCAGCCAAGCAGGGGGTGGCGGCTACACCTTC. Its translation: CASSQAGGGGYTF.

The chain joins TRBV5-1 to TRBJ2-5, with 7 bases lining up with TRBD1. Germline assignment: CDR1 SGHRS and CDR2 YFSETQ. V was clipped by 6 bases and J by 5 bases; unmatched bases: 4. The CDR3 runs to 12 residues. CDR3 amino acids: CASTQQGETQYF. The CDR3 DNA sequence: TGCGCCAGCACTCAACAGGGGGAGACCCAGTACTTC.

The V call is TRBV4-1, the J call TRBJ2-7; no definite D call. V was trimmed by 0 bases and J by 1 base, leaving 7 bases between them. Looked up from germline, CDR1 is MGHRA and CDR2 is YSYEKL. The CDR3 sequence is 14 residues long. The CDR3 spells CASSQDPRSYEQYF. CDR3 in DNA: TGCGCCAGCAGCCAAGATCCCAGATCCTACGAGCAGTACTTC.